Listed below are T cell receptor beta chains from one sample, sequenced in a study of chemoradiotherapy in HPV16-positive cancers. Sequencing was performed with immunoSEQ multiplex PCR; in TCRdb, only in-frame clones are kept and a portion is missing. The sample includes some 6,900 clones, 75% to 95% of them seen just once. The material sequenced was blood, taken from a patient who underwent chemoradiotherapy. These receptor sequences come from a human donor with HPV-associated anogenital cancer. Both conserved end residues are part of each CDR3. The D gene is left open where the match is weak. Size values are once, few and many counts, or a class for expanded clones, and some rows have none.

TRBJ2-7	TRBD1	TRBV28	-	TGTGCCAGCAGTTTTGCCGTGACAGGGTCTCGGGAGCAGTACTTC	CASSFAVTGSREQYF
TRBJ2-5	-	TRBV19	-	TGTGCCAGTAGTCCGGACAGCAGTTCCGGGCGGACCCAGTACTTC	CASSPDSSSGRTQYF
TRBJ2-3	-	TRBV12-5	-	TGTGCTAGTGCCACCTACAGGGAAACAGATACGCAGTATTTT	CASATYRETDTQYF
TRBJ2-5	-	TRBV6-5	-	TGTGCCAGCAGCCCCACTAGTCCAGAGACCCAGTACTTC	CASSPTSPETQYF
TRBJ2-7	TRBD1	TRBV28	-	TGTGCCAGCGGGACAGTAATACAGTACTTC	CASGTVIQYF
TRBJ2-7	TRBD1	TRBV7-9	few	TGTGCCAGCAGCCAGAAGGGGCTCCGGGACAGTTCCTACGAGCAGTACTTC	CASSQKGLRDSSYEQYF
TRBJ1-5	-	TRBV6-6	-	TGTGCCAGCAGTTTTTCCGACAGGCACCACAATCAGCCCCAGCATTTT	CASSFSDRHHNQPQHF
TRBJ2-7	-	TRBV5-1	-	TGCGCCAGCAGCGAACAGGGAGGCGAGCAGTACTTC	CASSEQGGEQYF
TRBJ2-2	TRBD2	TRBV19	few	TGTGCCAGTAGTACAGGTAGCGGGATGGCCGGGGAGCTGTTTTTT	CASSTGSGMAGELFF
TRBJ2-6	-	TRBV15	-	TGTGCCACCAGCAACTCCCGGGACTCTGGGGCCAACGTCCTGACTTTC	CATSNSRDSGANVLTF
TRBJ2-7	TRBD2	TRBV6-5	-	TGTGCCAGCAGTTACTCCGGCGGGAGGGTTGACGAGCAGTACTTC	CASSYSGGRVDEQYF
TRBJ1-1	-	TRBV2	-	TGTGCCAGCAGTTCAGACTCGGACACTGAAGCTTTCTTT	CASSSDSDTEAFF
TRBJ2-5	-	TRBV19	once	TGTGCCAGTAGTATTCGTAGCTCCTCACGCGAGACCCAGTACTTC	CASSIRSSSRETQYF
TRBJ1-6	-	TRBV2	few	TGTGCCAGCAGTGACGAAGCCTTTAATTCACCCCTCCACTTT	CASSDEAFNSPLHF
TRBJ2-3	TRBD2	TRBV10-3	-	TGTGCCATCAGTGGCCGGGCGGGAGGGAAAGATACGCAGTATTTT	CAISGRAGGKDTQYF
TRBJ2-1	TRBD2	TRBV15	-	TGTGCCACCAGCGGGGGACTAGCGGCCTTCGTCTCCTACAATGAGCAGTTCTTC	CATSGGLAAFVSYNEQFF
TRBJ2-2	TRBD1	TRBV5-5	-	TGTGCCAGCAGAAATTGGACAGGGAACACCGGGGAGCTGTTTTTT	CASRNWTGNTGELFF
TRBJ1-5	-	TRBV28	once	TGTGCCAGCAGCCGACCCGATCAGCCCCAGCATTTT	CASSRPDQPQHF
TRBJ2-6	-	TRBV5-4	-	TGTGCCAGCAGCTCACAGGGCTCGTTAGCCAACGTCCTGACTTTC	CASSSQGSLANVLTF
TRBJ1-6	TRBD1	TRBV9	-	TGTGCCAGCAGCGTAGCAGGGGGCGGTTCACCCCTCCACTTT	CASSVAGGGSPLHF
TRBJ1-1	-	TRBV7-8	-	TGTGCCAGCAGCATTCAATCCCCGGGGCCGAGCACTGAAGCTTTCTTT	CASSIQSPGPSTEAFF
TRBJ1-4	TRBD1	TRBV4-3	-	TGCGCCAGCAGCCAAGATTGGACAGGGGGGGAAAAACTGTTTTTT	CASSQDWTGGEKLFF
TRBJ1-1	-	TRBV7-2	-	TGTGCCAGCAGCTTGGATTTATCGACAGCTATGAACACTGAAGCTTTCTTT	CASSLDLSTAMNTEAFF
TRBJ1-6	TRBD1	TRBV7-9	-	TGTGCCAGCAGCTTATTCATAAACGGACAGGGGATTTCACCCCTCCACTTT	CASSLFINGQGISPLHF
TRBJ1-3	-	TRBV11-2	once	TGTGCCAGCAGCTTAAGGCCAGCTGGAAACACCATATATTTT	CASSLRPAGNTIYF
TRBJ1-1	-	TRBV7-8	-	TGTGCCAGCAGCTTAAATGGAGGGAACACTGAAGCTTTCTTT	CASSLNGGNTEAFF
TRBJ2-7	-	TRBV11-3	-	TGTGCCAGCAGCAAGGAGGGGTGGGCCATGAGCTCCTACGAGCAGTACTTC	CASSKEGWAMSSYEQYF
TRBJ2-3	-	TRBV7-9	once	TGTGCCAGCAGCGTTACAGATACGCAGTATTTT	CASSVTDTQYF
TRBJ2-7	-	TRBV28	-	TGTGCCAGCAGTGCATCCGGGCTACCTCCCTACGAGCAGTACTTC	CASSASGLPPYEQYF
TRBJ1-2	-	TRBV7-9	few	TGTGCCAGCAGCCGAGGCGGTTACTATGGCTACACCTTC	CASSRGGYYGYTF
TRBJ1-4	-	TRBV19	-	TGTGCCAGCATTGACAGTCGGGAAAAACTGTTTTTT	CASIDSREKLFF
TRBJ2-3	TRBD2	TRBV7-2	-	TGTGCCAGCAGCTTAGAGGCTAGCGGGAGGGCCGAAAGCACAGATACGCAGTATTTT	CASSLEASGRAESTDTQYF
TRBJ2-7	TRBD1	TRBV6-1	-	TGTGCCTCCAGGACAGGGGGCCCCTACGAGCAGTACTTC	CASRTGGPYEQYF
TRBJ1-6	TRBD1	TRBV7-9	few	TGTGCCAGCAGTCCCCGACAGGGGACTTCACCCCTCCACTTT	CASSPRQGTSPLHF
TRBJ2-7	TRBD1	TRBV19	-	TGTGCCAGTACCCGACAGGGGCTAGACGAGCAGTACTTC	CASTRQGLDEQYF
TRBJ1-1	-	TRBV29-1	-	TGCAGCTGCGGGACGCTGAACACTGAAGCTTTCTTT	CSCGTLNTEAFF